Following are 24 T cell receptor beta chains from one sample sequenced in a study of blood T cell repertoires in COVID-19. Sequenced by immunoSEQ multiplex PCR; TCRdb stores in-frame clones only, minus some. The sample holds 88,000 or so clones, around 89% seen once. Sequenced: PBMCs or T cells enriched from blood (not recorded which). These receptors were taken from a woman between 50 and 59 years old with acute COVID-19.

V gene TRBV7-9 combines with J gene TRBJ1-2; weak D call: TRBD1 (6 bases). Per the germline V gene, CDR1 is SEHNR and CDR2 is FQNEAQ (reference sequence). V was shortened by 0 bases and J by 4 bases, with 9 bases between the two germline ends. This CDR3 has 14 residues. The CDR3 region has the DNA TGTGCCAGCAGCTTAGCCGGGACAACCTATGGCTACACCTTC. This encodes CASSLAGTTYGYTF.

In this sample, this clone turned up a few times. The chain recombines TRBV24-1 with TRBJ1-1, with 7 bases that match TRBD1. The germline V gene has CDR1 KGHDR and CDR2 SFDVKD. The CDR3 loop spans 17 amino acids. V shed 4 bases and J 5 bases; nucleotides not matched to a gene: 15. Here the CDR3 reads CATSDPPSAQGRTEAFF. CDR3 bases: TGTGCCACCAGTGACCCACCTTCGGCACAGGGGAGAACTGAAGCTTTCTTT.

The chain uses TRBV5-8 and TRBJ2-3; D is possibly TRBD2 (6 bases). Trimming took 3 bases from V and 4 from J, leaving 12 bases between them. Germline values: CDR1 SGHTS, CDR2 YDEGEE. The CDR3 has 14 residues. Written as DNA, the CDR3 is TGTGCCAGCAGCTCAAGACTAGATCCAGATACGCAGTATTTT. It specifies CASSSRLDPDTQYF.

This chain joins TRBV5-6 and TRBJ1-2; TRBD1 matches 8 bases. The CDR3 sequence is 13 residues long. Germline CDR1 and CDR2: SGHDT and YYEEEE. V shed 6 bases and J 3 bases; nucleotides not matched to a gene: 4. The CDR3: CASTRQGYYGYTF. In DNA, the CDR3 is TGTGCCAGCACCAGACAGGGGTACTATGGCTACACCTTC. Filled out from reference TRBV5-6 and TRBJ1-2, the complete variable domain reads DAGVTQSPTHLIKTRGQQVTLRCSPKSGHDTVSWYQQALGQGPQFIFQYYEEEERQRGNFPDRFSGHQFPNYSSELNVNALLLGDSALYLCASTRQGYYGYTFGSGTRLTVV.

The chain recombines TRBV30 with TRBJ2-7, with 9 bases matching TRBD1. Trimming removed 3 bases from V and 7 bases from J; junction bases left unmatched: 10. The germline V gene has CDR1 GTSNPN and CDR2 SVGIG (reference sequence). This CDR3 has 14 residues. The CDR3 coding sequence is TGTGCCTGGAGGACCCTACAGGGGGCGGGGGAGCAGTACTTC. Its protein is CAWRTLQGAGEQYF.

The rearrangement uses TRBV9 and TRBJ2-1, with D maybe TRBD2 (6 bases). V gave up 7 bases and J gave up 7 bases, with 15 bases separating them. Looked up from germline, CDR1 is SGDLS and CDR2 is YYNGEE. The CDR3 totals 13 residues. DNA for the CDR3: TGTGCCAGCTCCTTAGCGGCGGGTAATGAGCAGTTCTTC. Translating it yields CASSLAAGNEQFF.

This chain joins TRBV7-8 and TRBJ1-3; 8 bases are shared with TRBD1. Germline CDR1 and CDR2: SGHVS and FQNEAQ. The CDR3 is 14 residues long. The trim removed 4 bases at V and 2 bases at J, leaving 1 base unmatched. CDR3 nucleotide sequence: TGTGCCAGCAGCTACAGGGGGGCTGGAAACACCATATATTTT. It is translated as CASSYRGAGNTIYF.

The chain recombines TRBV2 with TRBJ2-1; 13 positions agree with TRBD2. The J segment lost 4 bases and the V segment lost 6 bases, leaving 6 bases of the junction unmatched. The CDR3 length is 16 residues. Germline lookup yields CDR1 SNHLY and CDR2 FYNNEI. CDR3 DNA sequence: TGTGCCAGCAGGGAGCCGGGACTAGCGGGATACAATGAGCAGTTCTTC. This encodes CASREPGLAGYNEQFF. Filled out from reference TRBV2 and TRBJ2-1, the complete variable domain reads EPEVTQTPSHQVTQMGQEVILRCVPISNHLYFYWYRQILGQKVEFLVSFYNNEISEKSEIFDDQFSVERPDGSNFTLKIRSTKLEDSAMYFCASREPGLAGYNEQFFGPGTRLTVL.

The CDR3 spells CASRSTSGSYEQYF. For the CDR3, the DNA is TGTGCCAGCAGATCGACTAGCGGGAGCTACGAGCAGTACTTC. This rearrangement joins TRBV3-1 (or the pseudogene TRBV3-2) to TRBJ2-7; TRBD2 agrees at 12 bases. This CDR3 has 14 residues. The ends lost 6 bases at V and 3 bases at J; junction bases unmatched: 3. Per the germline V gene, CDR1 is LGHDT and CDR2 is YNNKEL (reference sequence).

This chain uses TRBV23-1 with TRBJ2-7; the match to TRBD1 covers 7 bases. TRBV23-1 qualifies as an ORF whose function is uncertain. The CDR3 consists of 14 residues. V was clipped by 2 bases and J by 2 bases; unmatched bases: 3. The CDR3 sequence is CASSQRDRAYEQYF. DNA of the CDR3: TGCGCCAGCAGTCAACGGGACAGAGCCTACGAGCAGTACTTC.

The chain carries TRBV28 and TRBJ2-5, with D perhaps TRBD1 (6 bases). The length of the CDR3 is 14 residues. Trimming removed 2 bases at V and 5 bases at J, with 12 bases between. Germline loops: CDR1 MDHEN, CDR2 SYDVKM. The CDR3 sequence: CASSLKVRGETQYF. The CDR3 nucleotides read TGTGCCAGCAGTTTAAAGGTTAGGGGGGAGACCCAGTACTTC.

A single count supports this clone. The V and J genes are TRBV2 and TRBJ2-3; TRBD2 agrees at 10 bases. The CDR3 has 16 residues. The V and J ends lost 6 bases and 1 base, in that order; junction bases with no gene match: 7. Germline assignment: CDR1 SNHLY and CDR2 FYNNEI. CDR3 nucleotide sequence: TGTGCCAGCAGGACGGGACTAGCGTGGCGCACAGATACGCAGTATTTT. Translation: CASRTGLAWRTDTQYF.

The chain is built from TRBV5-1 and TRBJ2-1, with 7 nucleotides matching TRBD2. This CDR3 has 18 amino acids. Germline CDR1 and CDR2: SGHRS and YFSETQ. V trimming: 2 bases; J trimming: 9 bases; junction bases outside the gene matches: 20. CDR3 bases: TGCGCCAGCAGCTTTCTTCCCCTATCTGCGGGAGCGCAGGGTGAGCAGTTCTTC. It yields the protein CASSFLPLSAGAQGEQFF.

This chain uses TRBV11-3 with TRBJ2-2, with a weak D call TRBD2 (6 bases). Trimming pared 5 bases from V and 0 bases from J, leaving 16 bases between. The CDR3 loop spans 17 amino acids. CDR1 is SGHNT and CDR2 is YENEEA in the germline V gene. This chain's CDR3 is CASSPPKLATNTGELFF. The CDR3 region has the DNA TGTGCCAGCAGCCCGCCCAAACTAGCTACGAACACCGGGGAGCTGTTTTTT.

The CDR3: CACSGGPGSYEQYF. CDR3 in DNA: TGTGCCTGTTCGGGGGGGCCGGGGTCCTACGAGCAGTACTTC. The genes are TRBV30 and TRBJ2-7; 8 nucleotides align to TRBD2. CDR1 and CDR2 from the germline V gene are GTSNPN and SVGIG (reference sequence). The CDR3 covers 14 residues. J gave up 1 base and V 6 bases, and 8 bases lay outside the gene matches.

The V and J genes are TRBV4-2 and TRBJ1-2; no firm D call. CDR3 length: 16 residues. V was trimmed by 1 base and J by 4 bases, leaving 16 bases between them. CDR1 is LGHNA and CDR2 is YNFKEQ in the germline V gene. The CDR3 DNA sequence: TGTGCCAGCAGCCAAGCCCCGACATCGGGAGCCTATGGCTACACCTTC. It codes for CASSQAPTSGAYGYTF.

This chain connects TRBV3-1 (or the pseudogene TRBV3-2) to TRBJ2-3; 11 bases are shared with TRBD2. The V and J ends lost 5 bases and 3 bases, in that order; junction bases with no gene match: 4. This CDR3 contains 15 residues. Per germline, CDR1 LGHDT and CDR2 YNNKEL (reference sequence). The CDR3 region has the DNA TGTGCCAGCAGCTCTTGGACTAGCGGGACAGATACGCAGTATTTT. It is translated as CASSSWTSGTDTQYF.

The chain carries TRBV19 and TRBJ1-2; TRBD1 agrees at 7 bases. This CDR3 region has 14 residues. In germline, CDR1 is LNHDA, CDR2 SQIVND (reference sequence). Germline trimming cut 6 bases from V and 9 bases from J; bases unmatched to any gene: 13. CDR3 DNA: TGTGCCAGTAGGATGGGGACAGAGGCTTCTCGCTACACCTTC. It is translated as CASRMGTEASRYTF.

This clone came up once. The chain has TRBV19 and TRBJ1-2, with a weak D call TRBD1 (5 bases). The CDR3 covers 13 residues. V shed 6 bases and J shed 7 bases, with 15 bases lying between them. In germline, CDR1 is LNHDA, CDR2 SQIVND (reference sequence). CDR3 coding DNA: TGTGCCAGTAGCAGTGGGGGGATTGGTGGCTACACCTTC. Translating gives CASSSGGIGGYTF.

This chain connects TRBV30 to TRBJ2-7, with D perhaps matching TRBD2 (5 bases). The length of the CDR3 is 17 residues. V lost 0 bases to trimming and J lost 1 base, with 19 bases between them. Germline lookup yields CDR1 GTSNPN and CDR2 SVGIG (reference sequence). CDR3 loop: CAWSVPGSYLKSYEQYF. CDR3 bases: TGTGCCTGGAGTGTGCCGGGGAGCTATCTAAAGTCCTACGAGCAGTACTTC.

The chain is built from TRBV14 and TRBJ1-6, with 7 positions matching TRBD1. The ends lost 4 bases at V and 8 bases at J; junction bases unmatched: 8. Germline V lookup: CDR1 SGHDN, CDR2 FVKESK. This CDR3 has 15 residues. The CDR3 reads CASSRTRQGDSPLHF. The CDR3 DNA reads TGTGCCAGCAGCCGAACTCGACAGGGCGATTCACCCCTCCACTTT.

This chain links TRBV10-2 with TRBJ2-1; 9 bases match TRBD2. J was trimmed by 6 bases and V by 3 bases; bases with no gene match: 6. Looked up from germline, CDR1 is WSHSY and CDR2 is SAAADI. The CDR3 has 15 amino acids. CDR3 coding DNA: TGCGCCAGCAGTGATGGTAGCGGGAGACTCAATGAGCAGTTCTTC. This codes for CASSDGSGRLNEQFF.

The genes are TRBV2 and TRBJ2-1, with 9 bases that match TRBD1. CDR3 length: 14 amino acids. V gave up 7 bases and J gave up 8 bases; unmatched junction bases: 9. Germline CDR1 and CDR2: SNHLY and FYNNEI. The CDR3 protein is CASKDRGLGYEQFF. The CDR3 DNA sequence: TGTGCCAGCAAGGACAGGGGATTAGGCTATGAGCAGTTCTTC.

V and J are TRBV6-5 and TRBJ1-3; no reliable D call. Germline V gene lookup returns CDR1 MNHEY and CDR2 SVGAGI. This CDR3 comprises 14 residues. Between the trimmed V and J ends, which lost 2 bases and 4 bases, there was a span of 9 bases. The CDR3 reads CASSYRSRGNTIYF. CDR3 DNA sequence: TGTGCCAGCAGTTACCGGTCCAGGGGAAACACCATATATTTT.